One sample yielded the 20 T cell receptor beta chains listed below, sequenced in a study of T cell repertoires in cytomegalovirus infection. TCRdb re-derived calls from the reads in MiXCR, one entry per CDR3 protein. The data contain nearly 550,000 distinct CDR3 sequences, approximately 16% of them singletons. What was sequenced was CD8+ T cells from PBMCs. The source of these receptors is a human donor in good health (CMV status not recorded). Some clones in this sample may be carry-over from other donors' samples.

The chain has TRBV6-1 and TRBJ2-3, with a weak D call TRBD2 (5 bases). This CDR3 has 14 amino acids. The V end was cut by 4 bases, the J end by 6 bases, with 14 bases between. Germline V lookup: CDR1 MNHNS, CDR2 SASEGT. In DNA, the CDR3 is TGTGCCAGCAGTGGGGATACTAGGGCGGATACGCAGTATTTT. Its protein product is CASSGDTRADTQYF.

The V call is TRBV5-4, the J call TRBJ2-5; 8 positions agree with TRBD2. The CDR3 totals 16 residues. V was clipped by 0 bases and J by 0 bases; unmatched bases: 4. The germline V gene encodes CDR1 SGHNT and CDR2 YYREEE (reference sequence). The CDR3 sequence is CASSLVAGGHQETQYF. CDR3 nucleotide sequence: TGTGCCAGCAGCTTGGTGGCGGGAGGCCACCAAGAGACCCAGTACTTC.

This clonotype has a count of ten or more. The rearrangement links TRBV12-3 or TRBV12-4 to TRBJ1-2; D is possibly TRBD1 (5 bases). V lost 6 bases, J lost 8 bases, and 13 bases lay in between. The CDR3 is made up of 12 amino acids. This CDR3 reads CASSSGFLGYTF. The CDR3 DNA sequence: TGTGCCAGCAGCTCAGGGTTTTTAGGCTACACCTTC.

This clonotype was picked up one time. This sequence may be a read error, since a much larger clone differs from it by one base. The V call is TRBV2, the J call TRBJ2-7; possible D gene TRBD2, 6 bases. Germline-derived CDR1 and CDR2 are SNHLY and FYNNEI. The length of the CDR3 is 13 residues. The CDR3 loop reads CASTPRDPYEKYF. In nucleotides, the CDR3 is TGTGCCAGCACCCCGCGGGACCCCTACGAGAAGTACTTC.

This clonotype appeared many times. This chain connects TRBV11-2 to TRBJ1-1; a weak D match, TRBD1 (5 bases). Trimming stripped 4 bases from V and 3 bases from J, with 18 bases between. Per the germline V gene, CDR1 is SGHAT and CDR2 is FQNNGV. The length of the CDR3 is 16 residues. The CDR3 region is CASSSWGSGRDTEAFF. CDR3 sequence (DNA): TGTGCCAGCAGCTCGTGGGGTTCGGGACGCGACACTGAAGCTTTCTTT.

Here the CDR3 reads CASSYSVPRGEPQHF. In nucleotides, the CDR3 is TGTGCCAGCAGTTACTCTGTCCCTCGGGGTGAGCCCCAGCATTTT. The chain combines TRBV6-6 with TRBJ1-5; D ambiguous. Trimming stripped 0 bases from V and 8 bases from J, with 14 bases between. The length of the CDR3 is 15 residues. Germline V gene data show CDR1 as MNHNY and CDR2 as SVGAGI (reference sequence).

This clonotype was picked up many times. The chain links TRBV7-2 to TRBJ2-7, with D possibly being TRBD1 (6 bases). From germline, CDR1 is SGHTA and CDR2 FQGNSA. Trimming took 8 bases from V and 5 from J, leaving 19 bases between them. The length of the CDR3 is 14 residues. CDR3 amino acids: CASATGLPADEQYF. CDR3 in DNA: TGTGCCAGCGCCACAGGGCTCCCTGCGGACGAGCAGTACTTC.

This clonotype was counted many times. The chain employs TRBV27 and TRBJ2-3, with 8 bases that match TRBD1. The V and J ends lost 5 bases and 5 bases, in that order; junction bases with no gene match: 9. Germline CDR1 is MNHEY and CDR2 is SMNVEV (reference sequence). The CDR3 has 15 amino acids. CDR3 nucleotides: TGTGCCAGCAGTGGGGACAGGCAAGCCAGAGATACGCAGTATTTT. Its translation is CASSGDRQARDTQYF.

In this sample, this clonotype turned up many times. The gene calls are TRBV7-9 and TRBJ2-1, with D possibly matching TRBD1 (5 bases). Between the trimmed V and J ends, which lost 5 bases and 5 bases, there was a span of 19 bases. The germline gives CDR1 SEHNR, CDR2 FQNEAQ (reference sequence). The CDR3 is made up of 16 amino acids. The CDR3: CASSQRQSATDNEQFF. The CDR3 nucleotides are TGTGCCAGCAGCCAGCGACAGAGCGCTACGGACAATGAGCAGTTCTTC.

There are many counts of this clonotype. V and J are TRBV6-1 and TRBJ2-1; TRBD1 might be the D (5 bases). The V gene lost 5 bases and the J gene lost 4 bases, with 15 bases spanning the gap. The CDR3 runs to 15 residues. In germline, CDR1 is MNHNS, CDR2 SASEGT. CDR3 DNA sequence: TGTGCCAGCAGTCTAGGGGATAGACAGTACAATGAGCAGTTCTTC. Translating gives CASSLGDRQYNEQFF.

Ten or more counts support this clonotype. The V and J genes are TRBV7-9 and TRBJ2-7; D may match TRBD1 or TRBD2 (5 bases each). The CDR3 has 16 amino acids. Germline CDR1 SEHNR, CDR2 FQNEAQ (reference sequence). The germline V and J ends were trimmed by 5 bases and 0 bases, with 17 bases remaining between them. The CDR3 DNA reads TGTGCCAGCAGCCCGGGACCTAACGGACCCTCCTACGAGCAGTACTTC. It specifies CASSPGPNGPSYEQYF. The variable domain in full, completed from reference TRBV7-9 and TRBJ2-7, reads DTGVSQNPRHKITKRGQNVTFRCDPISEHNRLYWYRQTLGQGPEFLTYFQNEAQLEKSRLLSDRFSAERPKGSFSTLEIQRTEQGDSAMYLCASSPGPNGPSYEQYFGPGTRLTVT.

The sample holds a few counts of this clonotype. This clone may be a read error of a much larger clone one base away. The CDR3 DNA sequence: TGTGCCAGCAGCTTAGGACAGGGACACGAGCAGTACTTC. This encodes CASSLGQGHEQYF. The chain recombines TRBV11-2 with TRBJ2-7; 7 bases agree with TRBD1. V was pared by 1 base and J by 5 bases, with 2 bases of the junction left unmatched. CDR1 and CDR2 from the germline V gene are SGHAT and FQNNGV. This CDR3 spans 13 amino acids.

This clonotype was seen repeatedly, ten times or more. This sequence joins TRBV7-8 and TRBJ2-7; TRBD2 agrees at 9 bases. The CDR3 covers 15 residues. Trimming removed 5 bases from V and 3 bases from J; junction bases left unmatched: 8. Per the germline V gene, CDR1 is SGHVS and CDR2 is FQNEAQ. This CDR3 is CASSQKAGGNYEQYF. Here the CDR3 DNA reads TGTGCCAGCAGCCAAAAGGCGGGGGGGAACTACGAGCAGTACTTC.

This clonotype has a handful of counts. The rearrangement links TRBV27 to TRBJ2-1, with no clear D. The V gene lost 0 bases and the J gene lost 5 bases, with 17 bases spanning the gap. CDR1 and CDR2 (germline): MNHEY, SMNVEV (reference sequence). The CDR3 has 17 amino acids. The CDR3 DNA reads TGTGCCAGCAGTTTATCGACGCTTGCGGTCTCTCACAATGAGCAGTTCTTC. Amino acids: CASSLSTLAVSHNEQFF.

This clonotype was seen only a few times. The CDR3: CASSLDMSNYGYTF. CDR3 bases: TGTGCCAGCAGTCTTGACATGTCTAACTATGGCTACACCTTC. The rearrangement joins TRBV9 to TRBJ1-2; D is unclear. This CDR3 has 14 amino acids. The V and J ends lost 5 bases and 0 bases respectively, with 11 bases between them. Germline V lookup: CDR1 SGDLS, CDR2 YYNGEE.

This clonotype was counted many times. The chain has TRBV12-5 and TRBJ1-4; maybe TRBD1 (6 bases). Per germline, CDR1 LGHNT and CDR2 FRNRAP. The V and J ends lost 5 bases and 0 bases respectively, with 7 bases between them. This CDR3 spans 14 amino acids. Here the CDR3 DNA reads TGTGCTAGTGGTCACAGGGCAACTAATGAAAAACTGTTTTTT. It specifies CASGHRATNEKLFF.

A few counts support this clonotype. The J gene is TRBJ1-1, the V gene TRBV4-2, with D maybe TRBD1 (5 bases). This CDR3 comprises 13 residues. Looked up from germline, CDR1 is LGHNA and CDR2 is YNFKEQ. The ends were cut back, 5 bases at V and 1 base at J, with 8 bases in the middle. CDR3 amino acids: CASSGGRNTEAFF. The DNA for the CDR3 is TGTGCCAGCAGCGGGGGAAGGAACACTGAAGCTTTCTTT.

The V call is TRBV18, the J call TRBJ1-1; no reliable D call. CDR3 length equals 13 residues. V was pared by 3 bases and J by 6 bases, with 11 bases between. Germline CDR1 is KGHSH and CDR2 is LQKENI. CDR3 protein: CASSPLVGAEAFF. The CDR3 bases are TGTGCCAGCTCACCCCTCGTCGGGGCTGAAGCTTTCTTT.

J is TRBJ1-1 and V is TRBV9; D is uncertain. V was clipped by 1 base and J by 3 bases, with 4 bases between them. This CDR3 has 12 residues. Germline CDR1 and CDR2: SGDLS and YYNGEE. The CDR3 protein is CASSVLDTEAFF. CDR3 sequence (DNA): TGTGCCAGCAGCGTACTGGACACTGAAGCTTTCTTT.

This clonotype has only a few counts. This sequence joins TRBV4-1 and TRBJ2-5; maybe TRBD1 (6 bases). V shed 1 base and J shed 3 bases, with 15 bases lying between them. Germline V lookup: CDR1 MGHRA, CDR2 YSYEKL. The CDR3 extends over 16 amino acids. The chain's CDR3 is CASSQGLGQGKETQYF. The CDR3 region has the DNA TGCGCCAGCAGCCAAGGCTTGGGGCAGGGGAAAGAGACCCAGTACTTC.